The sequence of this TCR beta chain was determined in a study of patients and donors after allogeneic stem cell transplantation. Germline V gene data show CDR1 as SGHRS and CDR2 as YFSETQ. Trimming cost V 4 bases and J 2 bases; bases outside gene matches: 12. This CDR3 spans 16 amino acids. TCRdb analysed the RT-PCR reads with MiXCR anew, one entry per CDR3 protein. The table lists some 20,000 distinct CDR3 sequences, about 30% of them singletons, with roughly half in the top ten. The sequence derives from a human donor who was either an allogeneic HSCT recipient or a stem cell or donor lymphocyte infusion donor (not recorded which). It is not recorded whose cells these are; they may come from a transplant donor. This sequence joins TRBV5-1 and TRBJ2-7, with 7 nucleotides matching TRBD1. The material sequenced was blood, either unsorted or a sorted T cell fraction (not recorded which). CDR3 sequence (DNA): TGCGCCAGCAGCCATCGAGTCGGGACAGCCGCCTACGAGCAGTACTTC. Its protein product is CASSHRVGTAAYEQYF.